Listed below are T cell receptor beta chains from one sample, sequenced in a study of T cell responses to AZD1222 COVID-19 vaccine. Some clones are missing from TCRdb's copy, which holds only in-frame ones; the method was immunoSEQ multiplex PCR. This repertoire shows fewer than 130,000 clones, around 90% found once; its top ten account for over 6.5%. The input for sequencing was peripheral blood, taken on day 0 of AZD1222 vaccination. All receptors derive from an adult in good health. Both conserved end residues are part of each CDR3. The order of the fields is CDR3 length, D gene, J gene, clone size, V gene, CDR3 DNA, CDR3 protein. The D gene is left open where the match is weak. Where a row states a size, it is once, few, many or the class of an expanded clone; other rows omit it.

>13|TRBD1|TRBJ1-6|.|TRBV28
TGTGCCACCATCGGGACAGCTAATTCACCCCTCCACTTT
CATIGTANSPLHF
>15|.|TRBJ2-7|.|TRBV29-1
TGCAGCGTTGAAGAGCCACAGGAGACCGCGTACGAGCAGTACTTC
CSVEEPQETAYEQYF
>16|TRBD1|TRBJ1-1|.|TRBV3-1/TRBV3-2
TGTGCCAGCAGCCGCCTAGGGGGCAGGGGGCAGACTGAAGCTTTCTTT
CASSRLGGRGQTEAFF
>16|TRBD1|TRBJ1-4|.|TRBV7-9
TGTGCCAGCAGCTTTCCCGGGACAGGAACTAATGAAAAACTGTTTTTT
CASSFPGTGTNEKLFF
>14|.|TRBJ2-7|.|TRBV5-1
TGCGCCAGCAGCCCTCGATGGGGAACTACGGAGCAGTACTTC
CASSPRWGTTEQYF
>15|.|TRBJ1-5|once|TRBV15
TGTGCCACCAGCGGGGGCGGGCGGAAAAATCAGCCCCAGCATTTT
CATSGGGRKNQPQHF
>12|.|TRBJ1-1|.|TRBV2
TGTGCCAGCAACGGACTGAACACTGAAGCTTTCTTT
CASNGLNTEAFF
>14|.|TRBJ2-1|.|TRBV5-4
TGTGCCAGCAGTTCAAAGTTTAACTACAATGAGCAGTTCTTC
CASSSKFNYNEQFF
>14|.|TRBJ1-3|.|TRBV7-3
TGTGCCAGCAGCCCCGGGGGGGCGAGGAACACCATATATTTT
CASSPGGARNTIYF
>15|.|TRBJ1-2|.|TRBV4-1
TGCGCCAGCAGCCAAGGGGACACGGCTAACTATGGCTACACCTTC
CASSQGDTANYGYTF
>13|.|TRBJ2-7|.|TRBV11-3
TGTGCCAGCAGCTTAGGGGACAAGGACGAGCAGTACTTC
CASSLGDKDEQYF
>15|TRBD1|TRBJ2-3|.|TRBV28
TGTGCCAGCGGAACCCGACAGGGTTTGACAGATACGCAGTATTTT
CASGTRQGLTDTQYF
>13|.|TRBJ2-2|.|TRBV19
TGTGCCAGTACGGTCAGGAACACCGGGGAGCTGTTTTTT
CASTVRNTGELFF
>16|TRBD1|TRBJ2-7|medium-sized|TRBV6-4
TGTGCCGGGGAAGGACAGGGCCCTCCCAGGCCCTACGAGCAGTACTTC
CAGEGQGPPRPYEQYF
>16|.|TRBJ1-1|once|TRBV2
TGTGCCAGCAGTGAAATAGGGCGACCACGGGGCACTGAAGCTTTCTTT
CASSEIGRPRGTEAFF
>15|TRBD1|TRBJ1-2|.|TRBV19
TGTGCCAGTAGTGACCGGGACAGCTCGTTCTATGGCTACACCTTC
CASSDRDSSFYGYTF
>15|.|TRBJ1-1|few|TRBV5-1
TGCGCCAGCAGCCCCGGGACACTCAGGAACACTGAAGCTTTCTTT
CASSPGTLRNTEAFF
>15|TRBD2|TRBJ2-2|.|TRBV4-1
TGCGCCAGCAGCCAACACGGGGGGGCAGCCGGGGAGCTGTTTTTT
CASSQHGGAAGELFF
>15|TRBD2|TRBJ2-2|.|TRBV28
TGTGCCAGCAAGCGGGGGGGTCTCCACACCGGGGAGCTGTTTTTT
CASKRGGLHTGELFF
>15|.|TRBJ1-2|few|TRBV19
TGTGCCAGTAGTGCAAGGACGGAGACTAACTATGGCTACACCTTC
CASSARTETNYGYTF
>16|.|TRBJ1-3|.|TRBV6-5
TGTGCCAGCAGTTACTCCACTCCGGCGGGCGGAAACACCATATATTTT
CASSYSTPAGGNTIYF
>16|TRBD1|TRBJ1-1|once|TRBV6-1
TGTGCCAGCAGTGAAGATGTGTGGGACAGGGGTACTGAAGCTTTCTTT
CASSEDVWDRGTEAFF
>17|.|TRBJ1-6|.|TRBV28
TGTGCCAGCAGTTTACCATCCTCCGCGGGGTTAGATTCACCCCTCCACTTT
CASSLPSSAGLDSPLHF
>13|.|TRBJ2-1|.|TRBV6-5
TGTGCCAGCACAGGGAGCTCCTACAATGAGCAGTTCTTC
CASTGSSYNEQFF
>15|.|TRBJ2-3|.|TRBV5-6
TGTGCCAGCAGCCCCTGGGCAGCGAACACAGATACGCAGTATTTT
CASSPWAANTDTQYF
>13|.|TRBJ1-3|.|TRBV5-1
TGCGCCAGCAGCTCAGGTGCTGGAAACACCATATATTTT
CASSSGAGNTIYF
>13|.|TRBJ2-3|.|TRBV2
TGTGCCAGCAGTGATGGGCCCGCAGATACGCAGTATTTT
CASSDGPADTQYF
>17|.|TRBJ2-3|.|TRBV18
TGTGCCAGCTCACCACGCTCCGGGACTGAGAGCACAGATACGCAGTATTTT
CASSPRSGTESTDTQYF
>13|.|TRBJ2-7|.|TRBV11-2
TGTGCCAGCAGCTTAGACTACCTTTACGAGCAGTACTTC
CASSLDYLYEQYF
>14|.|TRBJ2-5|.|TRBV7-9
TGTGCCAGCAGCTTAGGTGGGGGGCAAGAGACCCAGTACTTC
CASSLGGGQETQYF
>16|TRBD2|TRBJ2-1|.|TRBV5-1
TGCGCCAGCAGCTTGGATACAGCGGGGGGCTACAATGAGCAGTTCTTC
CASSLDTAGGYNEQFF
>14|.|TRBJ1-6|.|TRBV5-1
TGCGCCAGCAGCTACTCTTCTACGGGTTCACCCCTCCACTTT
CASSYSSTGSPLHF
>16|TRBD1|TRBJ1-1|.|TRBV7-6
TGTGCCAGCAGCCCAAGACAGGGGGGATCGGCCACTGAAGCTTTCTTT
CASSPRQGGSATEAFF
>15|.|TRBJ1-5|.|TRBV6-5
TGTGCCAGCAATCGAAGGGGGGCGGGCAATCAGCCCCAGCATTTT
CASNRRGAGNQPQHF